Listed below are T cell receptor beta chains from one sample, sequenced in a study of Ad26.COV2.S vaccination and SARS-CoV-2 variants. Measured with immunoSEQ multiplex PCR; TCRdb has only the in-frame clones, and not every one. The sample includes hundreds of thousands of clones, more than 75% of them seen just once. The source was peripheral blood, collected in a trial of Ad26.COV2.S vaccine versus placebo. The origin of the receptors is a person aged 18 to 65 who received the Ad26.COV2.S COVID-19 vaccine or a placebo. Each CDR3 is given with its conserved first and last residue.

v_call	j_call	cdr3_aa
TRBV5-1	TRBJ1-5	CASSRNAGSQPQHF
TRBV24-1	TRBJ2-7	CATSDGTGVDEQYF
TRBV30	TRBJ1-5	CAWSVKGGRSQHF
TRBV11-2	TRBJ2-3	CASSLTGYSADTQYF
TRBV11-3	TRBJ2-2	CASSLVGAGNTGELFF
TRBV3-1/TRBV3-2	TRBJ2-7	CASSRRAGGPGEQYF
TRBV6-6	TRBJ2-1	CASLSPGQSYNEQFF
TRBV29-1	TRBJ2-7	CSVELDGSYEQYF
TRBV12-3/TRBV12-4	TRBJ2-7	CASSLQVSYEQYF
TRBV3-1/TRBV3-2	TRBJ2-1	CASSQDVSGHNEQFF
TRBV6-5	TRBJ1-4	CASSRNFNEKLFF
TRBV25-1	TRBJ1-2	CASSDFSNYGYTF
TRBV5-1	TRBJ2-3	CASSLSRETDTQYF
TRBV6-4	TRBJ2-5	CASRADSNRVETQYF
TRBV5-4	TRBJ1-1	CASSSGFTEAFF
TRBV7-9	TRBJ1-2	CASSPQTGSILYGYTF
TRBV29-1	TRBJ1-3	CSVPSFPSGNTIYF
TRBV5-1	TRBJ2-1	CASSFAPGPNSYNEQFF
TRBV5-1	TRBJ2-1	CASSLVPGPNEQFF
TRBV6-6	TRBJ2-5	CASNYQAGGLQETQYF
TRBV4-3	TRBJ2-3	CASSRSLELDTQYF
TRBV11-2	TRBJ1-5	CASSLDPREPQHF
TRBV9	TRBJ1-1	CASSVVVDTEAFF
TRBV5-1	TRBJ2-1	CASSSTWSSYNEQFF
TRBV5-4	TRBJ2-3	CASSFNTDTQYF
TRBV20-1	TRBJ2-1	CSASGSGGAVGVNEQFF
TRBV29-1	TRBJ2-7	CSVTDTVRPYEQYF
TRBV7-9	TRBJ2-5	CASRHPRGGQETQYF
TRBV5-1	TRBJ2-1	CASSLASGVGSYNEQFF
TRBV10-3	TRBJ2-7	CAIKAGTYEQYF
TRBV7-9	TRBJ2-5	CASSPGIQETQYF
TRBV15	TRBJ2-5	CATSRVGGEETQYF
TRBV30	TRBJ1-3	CAWSAGGSGNTIYF
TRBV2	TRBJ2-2	CASNPGAGELFF
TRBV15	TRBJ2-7	CATSRRGYEQYF